The 23 T cell receptor beta chains in this list originate from one sample, sequenced in a study of OX40 agonist ivuxolimab in advanced cancers. Only in-frame clones appear in the TCRdb table, and some are missing; sequencing was by immunoSEQ multiplex PCR. The table has tens of thousands of clones, around 84% seen once; the top ten hold 1.5% to 2%. The sequencing used CD4+ or CD8+ T cells sorted from blood, collected in a trial of the OX40 agonist ivuxolimab. Receptors originate from an adult with an advanced solid tumor such as melanoma, head and neck, liver or kidney cancer.

The chain is built from TRBV19 and TRBJ1-6; TRBD1 matches at 7 bases. This CDR3 is built from 13 residues. The junction had 1 base not matched to a gene; V was cut back by 5 bases and J by 6 bases. Looked up from germline, CDR1 is LNHDA and CDR2 is SQIVND (reference sequence). CDR3 sequence reads: CASSGQANSPLHF. The CDR3 DNA follows: TGTGCCAGTAGTGGACAGGCTAATTCACCCCTCCACTTT.

In this sample, this clone turned up a few times. This chain joins TRBV11-2 and TRBJ1-4; perhaps TRBD1 as D (5 bases). In germline, CDR1 is SGHAT, CDR2 FQNNGV. The CDR3 runs to 19 residues. V lost 0 bases and J 2 bases, leaving 19 bases between the germline ends. The CDR3 coding sequence is TGTGCCAGCAGCTTAGATTGGGGTCGGGGGATTTGGACTAATGAAAAACTGTTTTTT. Its protein is CASSLDWGRGIWTNEKLFF.

This sequence joins TRBV7-8 and TRBJ1-5, with 7 positions matching TRBD1. This CDR3 region has 14 residues. The trim removed 6 bases at V and 0 bases at J, leaving 2 bases unmatched. Germline V gene sequence: CDR1 SGHVS, CDR2 FQNEAQ. The CDR3 DNA follows: TGTGCCAGCAGTTCAGGGGGTAGCAATCAGCCCCAGCATTTT. This gives the protein CASSSGGSNQPQHF.

The chain has TRBV5-6 and TRBJ1-6; the D is unclear. The CDR3 is 14 residues long. The V end lost 1 base, the J end lost 7 bases, and 9 bases lay between the germline ends. Germline V CDR1 and CDR2: SGHDT, YYEEEE. The CDR3 nucleotides read TGTGCCAGCAGCTTGATGGCAGCAAATTCACCCCTCCACTTT. It encodes CASSLMAANSPLHF. The variable domain in full, with the rest retrieved from reference TRBV5-6 and TRBJ1-6, is DAGVTQSPTHLIKTRGQQVTLRCSPKSGHDTVSWYQQALGQGPQFIFQYYEEEERQRGNFPDRFSGHQFPNYSSELNVNALLLGDSALYLCASSLMAANSPLHFGNGTRLTVT.

This chain uses TRBV12-5 with TRBJ2-5; D remains ambiguous. Germline assignment: CDR1 LGHNT and CDR2 FRNRAP. This CDR3 has 10 amino acids. V dropped 1 base and J dropped 6 bases, with 0 bases sitting between them. The CDR3, as DNA: TGTGCTAGTGGTTTGGAGACCCAGTACTTC. Translation: CASGLETQYF.

The chain combines TRBV19 with TRBJ1-1, with D hard to call. V lost 2 bases, J lost 5 bases, and 9 bases lay in between. The CDR3 totals 13 residues. The germline gives CDR1 LNHDA, CDR2 SQIVND (reference sequence). CDR3 in amino acids: CASSIIPGTEAFF. CDR3 in DNA: TGTGCCAGTAGTATAATCCCGGGAACTGAAGCTTTCTTT.

The chain uses TRBV4-3 and TRBJ2-3, with 12 positions matching TRBD2. The CDR3 spans 16 residues. V lost 4 bases and J lost 2; bases outside the gene matches: 4. Germline loops: CDR1 LGHNA, CDR2 YSLEER. This CDR3 is CASSPGTSGYTDTQYF. In DNA, the CDR3 is TGCGCCAGCAGCCCAGGGACTAGCGGGTACACAGATACGCAGTATTTT.

This chain uses TRBV27 with TRBJ2-1, with a weak D call TRBD1 (6 bases). In germline, CDR1 is MNHEY, CDR2 SMNVEV (reference sequence). Trimming stripped 6 bases from V and 10 bases from J, with 16 bases between. The CDR3 totals 13 residues. The CDR3 region is CASRFTGGTEQFF. CDR3 DNA sequence: TGTGCCAGCAGATTCACCGGTGGGACAGAGCAGTTCTTC.

The rearrangement links TRBV11-2 to TRBJ2-2, with D possibly matching TRBD2 (6 bases). Looked up from germline, CDR1 is SGHAT and CDR2 is FQNNGV. The CDR3 is made up of 16 amino acids. V dropped 5 bases and J dropped 4 bases, with 17 bases sitting between them. CDR3 loop: CASSPAGIGRTGELFF. CDR3 bases: TGTGCCAGCAGCCCCGCGGGGATAGGGCGCACCGGGGAGCTGTTTTTT.

This chain links TRBV5-6 with TRBJ1-2, with D maybe TRBD1 (5 bases). Per germline, CDR1 SGHDT and CDR2 YYEEEE. The germline V and J ends were trimmed by 2 bases and 10 bases, with 12 bases remaining between them. This CDR3 has 12 residues. The CDR3 protein is CASSFGKGFYTF. CDR3 nucleotides: TGTGCCAGCAGCTTTGGGAAGGGGTTCTACACCTTC.

The chain uses TRBV27 and TRBJ1-1; D not resolved. Germline V CDR1 and CDR2: MNHEY, SMNVEV (reference sequence). There are 14 residues in the CDR3. V was trimmed by 2 bases and J by 6 bases, leaving 13 bases between them. Written as DNA, the CDR3 is TGTGCCAGCAGTTTACCCCCCCCGACCGCTGAAGCTTTCTTT. Translating gives CASSLPPPTAEAFF.

The chain couples TRBV19 to TRBJ1-2; D not certain. Per the germline V gene, CDR1 is LNHDA and CDR2 is SQIVND (reference sequence). Trimming cost V 5 bases and J 7 bases, with 11 bases left between them. The CDR3 runs 12 residues. CDR3 DNA sequence: TGTGCCAGTAGTGGAAGGAAAAGTGGCTACACCTTC. Protein: CASSGRKSGYTF.

This clone is a singleton in its sample. The V and J genes are TRBV10-3 and TRBJ2-2; D might be TRBD1 (6 bases). The CDR3 has 15 residues. Germline V lookup: CDR1 ENHRY, CDR2 SYGVKD. Trimming took off 4 bases at V and 6 bases at J, with 15 bases between the two ends. The CDR3 nucleotides are TGTGCCATCAGTGCAGGGGAACGGGCTGCCGGGGAGCTGTTTTTT. Its protein is CAISAGERAAGELFF.

The chain links TRBV7-6 to TRBJ2-5; the match to TRBD1 covers 8 bases. J gave up 1 base and V 5 bases, and 6 bases lay outside the gene matches. The CDR3 sequence is 15 residues long. The germline CDR1 and CDR2 sequences are SGHVS and FNYEAQ. DNA of the CDR3: TGTGCCAGCAGCCTTGGGGGACAGGCCCAAGAGACCCAGTACTTC. As protein: CASSLGGQAQETQYF.

The chain is built from TRBV30 and TRBJ1-5; D is undetermined. Germline loops: CDR1 GTSNPN, CDR2 SVGIG (reference sequence). The CDR3 covers 13 residues. V was clipped by 4 bases and J by 6 bases, with 13 bases between them. This chain's CDR3 is CAWTPSGSQPQHF. The CDR3 bases are TGTGCCTGGACCCCTAGTGGGAGTCAGCCCCAGCATTTT. The full variable domain, rest sourced from reference TRBV30 and TRBJ1-5, is SQTIHQWPATLVQPVGSPLSLECTVEGTSNPNLYWYRQAAGRGLQLLFYSVGIGQISSEVPQNLSASRPQDRQFILSSKKLLLSDSGFYLCAWTPSGSQPQHFGDGTRLSIL.

This chain joins TRBV5-4 and TRBJ1-5; D is ambiguous. This CDR3 is 13 amino acids long. Trimming removed 4 bases from V and 5 bases from J, with 10 bases in between. Per the germline V gene, CDR1 is SGHNT and CDR2 is YYREEE (reference sequence). The DNA of the CDR3 is TGTGCCAGCAGCACTGGGATAGATCAGCCCCAGCATTTT. Translating gives CASSTGIDQPQHF.

This chain connects TRBV4-1 to TRBJ1-2; D unresolved. This CDR3 is 15 amino acids long. Trimming removed 0 bases at V and 0 bases at J, with 8 bases between. Germline V lookup: CDR1 MGHRA, CDR2 YSYEKL. CDR3 DNA sequence: TGCGCCAGCAGCCAAGATCACCGAACTAACTATGGCTACACCTTC. Its translation is CASSQDHRTNYGYTF.

This rearrangement joins TRBV30 to TRBJ1-1; D gene unclear. The CDR3 is 15 amino acids. Between the trimmed V and J ends, which lost 0 bases and 4 bases, there was a span of 15 bases. Germline assignment: CDR1 GTSNPN and CDR2 SVGIG (reference sequence). The CDR3 sequence is CAWSVDHRMGTEAFF. The DNA for the CDR3 is TGTGCCTGGAGTGTAGATCACCGAATGGGCACTGAAGCTTTCTTT.

The genes are TRBV5-4 and TRBJ1-4; 7 bases match TRBD1. V lost 2 bases to trimming and J lost 6 bases; unmatched junction nucleotides: 7. The CDR3 consists of 15 residues. Germline V CDR1 and CDR2: SGHNT, YYREEE (reference sequence). CDR3 in amino acids: CASSLGGSADEKLFF. In nucleotides, the CDR3 is TGTGCCAGCAGCTTAGGGGGCTCGGCCGATGAAAAACTGTTTTTT.

The rearrangement uses TRBV6-1 and TRBJ1-4; D gene ambiguous. The germline V gene has CDR1 MNHNS and CDR2 SASEGT. The CDR3 totals 15 residues. The V end lost 4 bases, the J end lost 3 bases, and 12 bases lay between the germline ends. CDR3 region: CASSVRSWANEKLFF. For the CDR3, the DNA is TGTGCCAGCAGTGTCAGGAGTTGGGCTAATGAAAAACTGTTTTTT.

This sequence joins TRBV18 and TRBJ2-5, with 7 bases that match TRBD1. The V gene's germline CDR1 is KGHSH and CDR2 LQKENI. There are 14 residues in the CDR3. V was clipped by 5 bases and J by 1 base; unmatched bases: 4. The CDR3 loop reads CASSSRQGQETQYF. The CDR3 DNA is TGTGCCAGCTCATCCCGACAGGGCCAAGAGACCCAGTACTTC.

V gene TRBV2 combines with J gene TRBJ2-7, with no clear D. This CDR3 has 10 amino acids. Trimming took 3 bases from V and 6 from J, leaving 3 bases between them. The germline V gene encodes CDR1 SNHLY and CDR2 FYNNEI. CDR3 in amino acids: CASSDSEQYF. The CDR3 bases are TGTGCCAGCAGTGATAGCGAGCAGTACTTC.

The CDR3 spells CASSLIGALNSPLHF. The DNA for the CDR3 is TGTGCCAGCAGCTTGATTGGGGCTTTGAATTCACCCCTCCACTTT. The chain carries TRBV5-5 and TRBJ1-6; weak D call: TRBD1 (5 bases). The CDR3 loop spans 15 amino acids. CDR1 is SGHKS and CDR2 is YYEKEE in the germline V gene (reference sequence). Trimming cost V 1 base and J 7 bases, with 12 bases left between them.